These T cell receptor beta chains were read from a single sample in a study of blood T cell repertoires in COVID-19. Clones were read by immunoSEQ multiplex PCR, and TCRdb kept only the in-frame ones, dropping some. The sample shows tens of thousands of clones, roughly 88% of them seen only once. The source material was peripheral blood. The receptors originated from a man aged 55-75 years with COVID-19, enrolled during active disease. Both conserved end residues are trimmed from each CDR3. The order of the fields is J gene, V gene, CDR3 protein.

>TRBJ2-2|TRBV7-2
ASSLAAAANTGELF
>TRBJ1-5|TRBV6-5
ASIPGGFEDQPQH
>TRBJ2-7|TRBV28
ASTLAPGQGYEQY
>TRBJ2-7|TRBV28
ASSSFGTGHSYEQY
>TRBJ1-1|TRBV21-1
ASSNHSGQGEAF
>TRBJ1-2|TRBV28
ASSFPQGNYGYT
>TRBJ2-1|TRBV6-5
ASTSSYNEQF
>TRBJ2-7|TRBV29-1
SVEMGAHPYEQY
>TRBJ1-1|TRBV27
ASSLAGITEAF
>TRBJ2-7|TRBV28
ASTTASGRYEQY
>TRBJ2-1|TRBV5-1
ASSPGGTDYNEQF
>TRBJ1-2|TRBV4-3
ASSQNRAANYGYT
>TRBJ2-2|TRBV24-1
ATSDTGTGLLTGELF
>TRBJ2-1|TRBV7-3
ASSLMGGRNNEQF
>TRBJ2-7|TRBV6-5
ASNIQVAGAREQY
>TRBJ1-5|TRBV6-6
ASSGGDRAYQPQH
>TRBJ2-5|TRBV4-2
ASSPQSSGQETQY
>TRBJ2-7|TRBV5-4
ASSPNPILSYEQY
>TRBJ2-2|TRBV6-2/TRBV6-3
ASSRPGLAAPPSTGELF
>TRBJ2-7|TRBV18
ASSPGQGARYEQY
>TRBJ1-5|TRBV7-6
ASSLVTGEGQPQH
>TRBJ1-1|TRBV16
ASSQDSNTEAF
>TRBJ2-3|TRBV5-1
ASSLLGKRGTDTQY
>TRBJ1-1|TRBV6-2/TRBV6-3
ASSSGGRSTEAF
>TRBJ1-1|TRBV7-2
ASSLPKSGGDTEAF
>TRBJ1-3|TRBV2
ASSKDRPFSGNTIY
>TRBJ2-7|TRBV4-1
ASSQRLVDEQY
>TRBJ2-7|TRBV20-1
SASSGGDYEQY
>TRBJ1-5|TRBV27
ASSLGQHTKPQH
>TRBJ2-5|TRBV23-1
ARLLRREETQY
>TRBJ2-7|TRBV6-2/TRBV6-3
ASSYSMAFQY
>TRBJ1-6|TRBV12-3/TRBV12-4
ARLQGGRSPLH
>TRBJ1-5|TRBV29-1
SVGGREGQPQH
>TRBJ2-2|TRBV24-1
ATSDPGQPVTGELF
>TRBJ2-1|TRBV7-3
ASSLGTNNYNEQF
>TRBJ2-1|TRBV4-1
ASSQGTGTRYNEQF
>TRBJ2-1|TRBV28
ASSPTSGPYNEQF
>TRBJ2-1|TRBV21-1
ASSYRDRVCNEQF
>TRBJ2-1|TRBV3-1/TRBV3-2
ASSPSGTGTFHEQF
>TRBJ1-5|TRBV28
ASWAVADNQPQH
>TRBJ1-5|TRBV28
ASSRLDTGDQPQH
>TRBJ2-1|TRBV3-1/TRBV3-2
ASSQGTSSEQF
>TRBJ2-7|TRBV3-1/TRBV3-2
ASSQGIVRSGYEQY
>TRBJ2-1|TRBV5-1
ASSSGFSNEQF
>TRBJ2-1|TRBV29-1
SVEALTYNEQF
>TRBJ2-1|TRBV6-5
ASRGLDSYNEQF
>TRBJ2-1|TRBV5-6
ASSAGVTNEQF
>TRBJ2-7|TRBV5-1
ASSGGLAGYEQY
>TRBJ1-6|TRBV5-1
ASSLTGVRSPLH
>TRBJ1-2|TRBV18
ASSPRQGPMYYGYT
>TRBJ1-3|TRBV5-1
ASSLVVGAGNTIY
>TRBJ2-5|TRBV24-1
ATSDVNQETQY
>TRBJ2-5|TRBV27
ASSLGSGTQY
>TRBJ2-1|TRBV9
ASSIRDLGEQF